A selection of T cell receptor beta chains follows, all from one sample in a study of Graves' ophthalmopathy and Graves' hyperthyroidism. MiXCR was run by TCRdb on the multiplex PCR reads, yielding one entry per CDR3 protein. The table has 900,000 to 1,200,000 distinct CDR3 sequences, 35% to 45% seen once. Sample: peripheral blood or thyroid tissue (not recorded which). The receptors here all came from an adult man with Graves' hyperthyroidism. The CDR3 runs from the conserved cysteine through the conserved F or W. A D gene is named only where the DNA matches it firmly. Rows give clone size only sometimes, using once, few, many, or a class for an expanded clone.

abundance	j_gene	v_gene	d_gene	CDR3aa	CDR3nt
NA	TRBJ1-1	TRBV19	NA	CASSGAGEHLTEAFF	TGTGCCAGCAGCGGGGCAGGGGAACATCTCACTGAAGCTTTCTTT
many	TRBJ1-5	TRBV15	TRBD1	CATSRTGDNQPQHF	TGTGCCACCAGCAGGACAGGGGATAATCAGCCCCAGCATTTT
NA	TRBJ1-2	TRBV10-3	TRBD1	CASSTTGGGYTF	TGTGCCAGCAGTACGACAGGGGGTGGCTACACCTTC
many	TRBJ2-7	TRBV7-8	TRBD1	CASSPGGTGAYEQYF	TGTGCCAGCAGCCCTGGAGGGACAGGGGCCTACGAGCAGTACTTC
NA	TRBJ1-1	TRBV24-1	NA	CATSATDRNTEAFF	TGTGCCACCAGTGCGACTGACAGGAACACTGAAGCTTTCTTT
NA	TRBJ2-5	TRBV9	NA	CASSGGPGYGETQYF	TGTGCCAGCAGCGGAGGGCCGGGATACGGGGAGACCCAGTACTTC
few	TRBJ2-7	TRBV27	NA	CASSLLTGNEQYF	TGTGCCAGCAGTTTGCTGACAGGTAACGAGCAGTACTTC
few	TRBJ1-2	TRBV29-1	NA	CSIHRQDGYTF	TGCAGTATCCATCGACAGGATGGCTACACCTTC
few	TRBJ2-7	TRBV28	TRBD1	CAITGQAYEQYF	TGTGCCATCACCGGACAGGCCTACGAGCAGTACTTC
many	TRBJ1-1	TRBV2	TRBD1	CASSSPGQGASLNTEAFF	TGTGCCAGCAGCTCCCCTGGACAGGGGGCATCCTTGAACACTGAAGCTTTCTTT
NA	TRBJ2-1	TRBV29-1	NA	CSVDEGNYNEQFF	TGCAGCGTTGATGAGGGGAATTACAATGAGCAGTTCTTC
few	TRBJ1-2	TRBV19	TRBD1	CASSQDRGYSRGYTF	TGTGCCAGTAGCCAGGACAGGGGGTATTCGCGCGGCTACACCTTC
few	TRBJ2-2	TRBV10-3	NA	CASRPSEAGELFF	TGTGCCAGCAGACCTTCGGAGGCCGGGGAGCTGTTTTTT
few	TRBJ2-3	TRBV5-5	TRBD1	CASSSWDRVRTDTQYF	TGTGCCAGCAGCAGCTGGGACAGGGTGAGGACAGATACGCAGTATTTT
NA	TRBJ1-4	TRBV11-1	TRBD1	CASSRSRQGDNEKLFF	TGCGCCAGCAGCCGTAGCAGACAGGGAGATAATGAAAAACTGTTTTTT
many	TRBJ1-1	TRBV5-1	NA	CASSLAGSPENTEAFF	TGCGCCAGCAGCTTGGCCGGGTCCCCGGAGAACACTGAAGCTTTCTTT
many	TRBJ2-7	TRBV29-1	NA	CSVGKQGYEQYF	TGCAGCGTGGGAAAACAGGGCTACGAGCAGTACTTC
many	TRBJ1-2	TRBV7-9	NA	CASSEGPIYGYTF	TGTGCCAGCAGCGAGGGACCTATCTATGGCTACACCTTC
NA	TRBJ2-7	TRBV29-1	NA	CSVELGVTYEQYF	TGCAGCGTTGAATTAGGCGTGACCTACGAGCAGTACTTC
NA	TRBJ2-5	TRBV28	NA	CASSPHVGVQETQYF	TGTGCCAGCAGTCCTCACGTGGGCGTCCAAGAGACCCAGTACTTC
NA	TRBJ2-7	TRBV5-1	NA	CASSPDSLSSYEQYF	TGCGCCAGCAGCCCAGACAGCCTGAGCTCCTACGAGCAGTACTTC
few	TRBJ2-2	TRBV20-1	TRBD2	CSARDVRGGSTGELFF	TGCAGTGCTAGAGATGTACGGGGAGGGAGCACCGGGGAGCTGTTTTTT
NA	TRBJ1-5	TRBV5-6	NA	CASSLGPTNPQHF	TGTGCCAGCAGCTTGGGGCCAACGAACCCCCAGCATTTT
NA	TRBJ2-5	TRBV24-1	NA	CATNGGQGGQPWEGEVQETQYF	TGTGCCACCAATGGAGGACAAGGGGGGCAGCCGTGGGAGGGGGAAGTACAAGAGACCCAGTACTTC